Listed below are T cell receptor beta chains from one sample, sequenced in a study of Graves' ophthalmopathy and Graves' hyperthyroidism. MiXCR, run by TCRdb on the multiplex PCR reads, gives a single entry per CDR3 protein. The sample yields about 740,000 distinct CDR3 sequences, roughly 41% seen once. Input material: peripheral blood. The origin of the receptors is an adult man with Graves' ophthalmopathy. The CDR3 runs from the conserved cysteine through the conserved F or W. The D gene is left open where the match is weak. Some rows have no size entry. The others give once, few or many, or a class for an expanded clone.

size	J	D	V	CDR3	DNA
many	TRBJ2-7	TRBD1	TRBV29-1	CSADTGGGEQYF	TGCAGCGCGGATACAGGGGGAGGCGAGCAGTACTTC
.	TRBJ2-5	.	TRBV20-1	CSASMNRPGETQYF	TGCAGTGCTAGTATGAACCGCCCCGGGGAGACCCAGTACTTC
.	TRBJ1-5	TRBD1	TRBV28	CASSGDSPYQPQHF	TGTGCCAGCAGTGGGGACAGTCCGTATCAGCCCCAGCATTTT
many	TRBJ1-1	.	TRBV20-1	CSARSTVNTEAFF	TGCAGTGCTAGATCGACAGTGAACACTGAAGCTTTCTTT
.	TRBJ1-1	.	TRBV29-1	CSVAGGSGNTEAFF	TGCAGCGTTGCGGGTGGCTCTGGAAACACTGAAGCTTTCTTT
few	TRBJ1-1	.	TRBV19	CASSIRGRPEAFF	TGTGCCAGTAGTATACGGGGTAGGCCTGAAGCTTTCTTT
many	TRBJ2-6	TRBD1	TRBV20-1	CSAGNRGTNVLTF	TGCAGTGCGGGGAACAGGGGAACCAACGTCCTGACTTTC
.	TRBJ2-7	TRBD2	TRBV20-1	CSASVPSGRASCEQYF	TGCAGTGCTAGCGTTCCTAGCGGGAGGGCCTCCTGCGAGCAGTACTTC
.	TRBJ2-2	.	TRBV7-9	CASSHVGGAHGELFF	TGCGCCAGCAGCCATGTGGGGGGCGCACACGGGGAGCTGTTTTTT
few	TRBJ2-7	.	TRBV20-1	CSAAPGSGRNYEQYF	TGCAGTGCTGCCCCAGGGAGCGGGCGAAACTACGAGCAGTACTTC
.	TRBJ2-7	.	TRBV6-6	CASSYIRGTYEQYF	TGTGCCAGCAGTTACATCAGGGGTACCTACGAGCAGTACTTC
many	TRBJ1-5	.	TRBV10-3	CAISESQGSNQPQHF	TGTGCCATCAGTGAGTCGCAGGGTAGTAATCAGCCCCAGCATTTT
.	TRBJ1-2	.	TRBV25-1	CASSDSAGGDGYTF	TGTGCCAGCAGTGATAGTGCCGGGGGCGATGGCTACACCTTC
.	TRBJ2-7	.	TRBV7-2	CASSSAGDTYEQYF	TGTGCCAGCAGCTCCGCCGGGGACACCTACGAGCAGTACTTC
many	TRBJ1-2	.	TRBV7-9	CASSLARVGYTF	TGTGCCAGCAGCTTAGCGCGGGTTGGCTACACCTTC
.	TRBJ2-5	.	TRBV7-9	CASSIGQSQGTQYF	TGTGCCAGCAGCATCGGACAGTCCCAAGGGACCCAGTACTTC
many	TRBJ1-3	.	TRBV7-6	CASSPGLSSGNTIYF	TGTGCCAGCAGCCCAGGGTTAAGCTCTGGAAACACCATATATTTT
few	TRBJ2-5	TRBD2	TRBV29-1	CSLTSSGGVKETQYF	TGCAGCCTAACAAGTAGCGGGGGAGTAAAAGAGACCCAGTACTTC
many	TRBJ1-3	.	TRBV29-1	CSVAEGGTSGNTIYF	TGCAGCGTGGCCGAGGGGGGCACCTCTGGAAACACCATATATTTT
.	TRBJ2-6	TRBD1	TRBV7-9	CASSPGTGAISGANVLTF	TGCGCCAGCAGTCCCGGGACAGGGGCCATCTCTGGGGCCAACGTCCTGACTTTC
.	TRBJ2-7	TRBD1	TRBV20-1	CSATWDRNSYEQYF	TGCAGTGCTACCTGGGACAGGAACTCCTACGAGCAGTACTTC
.	TRBJ1-2	.	TRBV12-3/TRBV12-4	CASSSHPSGGYTF	TGTGCCAGCAGCTCCCACCCCAGCGGTGGCTACACCTTC
.	TRBJ2-5	TRBD1	TRBV2	CAGSLRTGVGETQYF	TGTGCCGGCAGCCTTCGGACAGGGGTAGGAGAGACCCAGTACTTC
.	TRBJ2-2	.	TRBV24-1	CATSDFRGTGELFF	TGTGCCACCAGTGATTTTAGAGGAACCGGGGAGCTGTTTTTT
.	TRBJ1-2	.	TRBV7-2	CASSLTSGGANYGYTF	TGTGCCAGCAGCTTGACTAGCGGGGGAGCTAACTATGGCTACACCTTC
many	TRBJ1-6	.	TRBV9	CASSPTSSGNSPLHF	TGTGCCAGCAGCCCGACGTCTTCAGGGAATTCACCCCTCCACTTT
.	TRBJ2-3	TRBD1	TRBV10-3	CAISLVTGGTDTQYF	TGTGCCATCAGCCTAGTCACAGGGGGGACAGATACGCAGTATTTT
.	TRBJ2-7	TRBD1	TRBV2	CASGWTGRSEQYF	TGTGCCAGCGGGTGGACAGGGAGAAGCGAGCAGTACTTC
.	TRBJ1-2	.	TRBV15	CAWSRGRNYGYTF	TGTGCCTGGAGTAGGGGACGGAACTATGGCTACACCTTC
.	TRBJ2-5	.	TRBV25-1	CASSVVETRGNVKTQYF	TGTGCCAGCAGCGTTGTAGAGACTCGGGGGAACGTGAAGACCCAGTACTTC
.	TRBJ2-3	.	TRBV10-3	CAISESMLQGGTDTQYF	TGTGCCATCAGTGAGTCGATGCTACAGGGGGGGACGGATACGCAGTATTTT
many	TRBJ1-2	.	TRBV10-3	CAISETRTGRKDYGYTF	TGTGCCATCAGTGAGACTCGTACAGGGAGAAAGGACTATGGCTACACCTTC
.	TRBJ1-1	.	TRBV25-1	CASRLGVGGGTEAFF	TGTGCCAGCAGACTCGGGGTGGGCGGTGGCACTGAAGCTTTCTTT
once	TRBJ1-4	.	TRBV10-3	CAISTGPGNEKLFF	TGTGCCATCAGTACAGGTCCGGGTAATGAAAAACTGTTTTTT
few	TRBJ1-1	TRBD1	TRBV7-8	CASSHSGTGRMNTEAFF	TGTGCCAGCAGCCACTCCGGGACAGGGAGAATGAACACTGAAGCTTTCTTT
.	TRBJ1-1	TRBD1	TRBV4-3	CASSQFQGATEAFF	TGCGCCAGCAGCCAATTTCAGGGGGCCACTGAAGCTTTCTTT